This is a list of T cell receptor beta chains from one sample in a study of CD8 T cells in ankylosing spondylitis. TCRdb called the 5' RACE reads again in MiXCR, with one record for every CDR3 protein. The sample lists hundreds of thousands of distinct CDR3 sequences, over 9.5% occurring once. Input material: blood, either unsorted or a sorted T cell fraction (not recorded which). The receptors come from a male donor with ankylosing spondylitis. CDR3s include the opening cysteine and the closing phenylalanine or tryptophan. A D gene is named only where the DNA matches it firmly. Clone size is shown for a subset of rows, as once, few, many or a class of expanded clone.

abundance: many
v_gene: TRBV10-3
d_gene: NA
len: 14
j_gene: TRBJ1-5
CDR3nt: TGTGCCATCAGTGAGTTACTTAGCAATCAGCCCCAGCATTTT
CDR3aa: CAISELLSNQPQHF

abundance: few
v_gene: TRBV4-3
d_gene: TRBD2
len: 17
j_gene: TRBJ2-7
CDR3nt: TGCGCCAGCAGCCAAGGCTTAACTAGCGGGAGGGGGGAGGAGCAGTACTTC
CDR3aa: CASSQGLTSGRGEEQYF

abundance: NA
v_gene: TRBV12-3/TRBV12-4
d_gene: NA
len: 16
j_gene: TRBJ1-5
CDR3nt: TGTGCCAGCAGTTTAGCCAGGACAGCGGTTAATCAGCCCCAGCATTTT
CDR3aa: CASSLARTAVNQPQHF

abundance: NA
v_gene: TRBV12-3/TRBV12-4
d_gene: TRBD1
len: 13
j_gene: TRBJ1-1
CDR3nt: TGTGCCAGCAGTTTATTCGGGGACAGGGAAGCTTTCTTT
CDR3aa: CASSLFGDREAFF

abundance: NA
v_gene: TRBV5-1
d_gene: TRBD2
len: 15
j_gene: TRBJ2-1
CDR3nt: TGCGCCAGCAGCTGGGGACTAGCGGTTAACAATGAGCAGTTCTTC
CDR3aa: CASSWGLAVNNEQFF

abundance: NA
v_gene: TRBV6-5
d_gene: NA
len: 12
j_gene: TRBJ2-7
CDR3nt: TGTGCCAGCAGTTACTTTGGGTCCGAGCAGTACTTC
CDR3aa: CASSYFGSEQYF

abundance: NA
v_gene: TRBV7-6
d_gene: NA
len: 15
j_gene: TRBJ2-2
CDR3nt: TGTGCCAGCAGCTGGACCTGGGGGAACACCGGGGAGCTGTTTTTT
CDR3aa: CASSWTWGNTGELFF

abundance: NA
v_gene: TRBV5-1
d_gene: NA
len: 13
j_gene: TRBJ1-4
CDR3nt: TGCGCCAGCAGCCCCCGCGAGAACGGAAAACTGTTTTTT
CDR3aa: CASSPRENGKLFF

abundance: NA
v_gene: TRBV20-1
d_gene: NA
len: 17
j_gene: TRBJ2-1
CDR3nt: TGCAGTGCTAGCCTACCGGCTTCTGGGGTAGAAGGAGGTGAGCAGTTCTTC
CDR3aa: CSASLPASGVEGGEQFF

abundance: NA
v_gene: TRBV10-3
d_gene: NA
len: 17
j_gene: TRBJ2-3
CDR3nt: TGTGCCATCAGTGAGTTTGTGTCGGCCTCTAGCATGGATACGCAGTATTTT
CDR3aa: CAISEFVSASSMDTQYF

abundance: few
v_gene: TRBV6-1
d_gene: NA
len: 14
j_gene: TRBJ1-3
CDR3nt: TGTGCCAGCAGTGAAAGGACAACGGGAAACACCATATATTTT
CDR3aa: CASSERTTGNTIYF

abundance: NA
v_gene: TRBV10-3
d_gene: NA
len: 14
j_gene: TRBJ2-3
CDR3nt: TGTGCCATCAGTGAGCATACTGTCTCAGATACGCAGTATTTT
CDR3aa: CAISEHTVSDTQYF

abundance: few
v_gene: TRBV5-5
d_gene: TRBD2
len: 15
j_gene: TRBJ2-1
CDR3nt: TGTGCCAGCAGCTTGGCGGGACTACCGCTTCGTGAGCAGTTCTTC
CDR3aa: CASSLAGLPLREQFF

abundance: NA
v_gene: TRBV5-1
d_gene: TRBD2
len: 14
j_gene: TRBJ2-1
CDR3nt: TGCGCCAGCGGCACGGGGGGGATCTACAATGAGCAGTTCTTC
CDR3aa: CASGTGGIYNEQFF

abundance: NA
v_gene: TRBV5-1
d_gene: NA
len: 15
j_gene: TRBJ1-1
CDR3nt: TGCGCCAGCAGCTTGCAGGGGCCCTCGAACACTGAAGCTTTCTTT
CDR3aa: CASSLQGPSNTEAFF

abundance: few
v_gene: TRBV20-1
d_gene: TRBD2
len: 14
j_gene: TRBJ2-2
CDR3nt: TGCAGTGCTATAGCGGGGGTCACGACCGGGGAGCTGTTTTTT
CDR3aa: CSAIAGVTTGELFF

abundance: few
v_gene: TRBV7-6
d_gene: TRBD2
len: 18
j_gene: TRBJ2-3
CDR3nt: TGTGCCAGCAGCTTGGCCCCCGGGACTAGCGGATTCACAGATACGCAGTATTTT
CDR3aa: CASSLAPGTSGFTDTQYF

abundance: few
v_gene: TRBV6-5
d_gene: NA
len: 12
j_gene: TRBJ2-7
CDR3nt: TGTGCCAGCAGAGGGGATCCCTACGAGCAGTACTTC
CDR3aa: CASRGDPYEQYF

abundance: NA
v_gene: TRBV4-1
d_gene: NA
len: 15
j_gene: TRBJ1-5
CDR3nt: TGCGCCAGCAGCCAAGCCACGTCCTTAGGTCAGCCCCAGCATTTT
CDR3aa: CASSQATSLGQPQHF

abundance: many
v_gene: TRBV9
d_gene: NA
len: 13
j_gene: TRBJ1-2
CDR3nt: TGTGCCAGCAGCGTAGAGGGCGGCTATGGCTACACCTTC
CDR3aa: CASSVEGGYGYTF

abundance: few
v_gene: TRBV6-1
d_gene: TRBD1
len: 14
j_gene: TRBJ1-1
CDR3nt: TGTGCCAGCAGTGGGACAGGGTTGGGGACTGAAGCTTTCTTT
CDR3aa: CASSGTGLGTEAFF

abundance: few
v_gene: TRBV10-3
d_gene: NA
len: 13
j_gene: TRBJ1-3
CDR3nt: TGTGCGGTCTCAGTCTTCTCTGGAAACACCATATATTTT
CDR3aa: CAVSVFSGNTIYF

abundance: few
v_gene: TRBV5-1
d_gene: TRBD2
len: 18
j_gene: TRBJ2-1
CDR3nt: TGCGCCAGCAGCCTGGACTTCCGGCGGGAGGTTATTGGCAATGAGCAGTTCTTC
CDR3aa: CASSLDFRREVIGNEQFF

abundance: few
v_gene: TRBV20-1
d_gene: NA
len: 15
j_gene: TRBJ2-3
CDR3nt: TGCAGTGCCCCGCGTATAGCGGTTAGCACAGATACGCAGTATTTT
CDR3aa: CSAPRIAVSTDTQYF

abundance: NA
v_gene: TRBV5-1
d_gene: NA
len: 14
j_gene: TRBJ2-3
CDR3nt: TGCGCCAGCAGCATCGGACCCGAGGGGGGTACGCAGTATTTT
CDR3aa: CASSIGPEGGTQYF

abundance: few
v_gene: TRBV6-1
d_gene: TRBD2
len: 15
j_gene: TRBJ2-1
CDR3nt: TGTGCCAGCACCCCTGGACTAGCGGGAGGGGGTGAGCAGTTCTTC
CDR3aa: CASTPGLAGGGEQFF

abundance: few
v_gene: TRBV6-1
d_gene: TRBD1
len: 14
j_gene: TRBJ1-1
CDR3nt: TGTGCCAGCAGCACCCAGGGGGAGAACACTGAAGCTTTCTTT
CDR3aa: CASSTQGENTEAFF

abundance: few
v_gene: TRBV30
d_gene: NA
len: 13
j_gene: TRBJ2-5
CDR3nt: TGTGCCCGTAAGTCGTTTGGTGAGGAGACCCAGTACTTC
CDR3aa: CARKSFGEETQYF

abundance: many
v_gene: TRBV5-1
d_gene: NA
len: 15
j_gene: TRBJ2-1
CDR3nt: TGCGCCAGCAGCTTCCTGCAGGGAGCGGCGAATGAGCAGTTCTTC
CDR3aa: CASSFLQGAANEQFF